This entry is about one T cell receptor beta chain. CDR3 size: 14 residues. Germline V gene data show CDR1 as MNHEY and CDR2 as SVGAGI. The ends were cut back, 8 bases at V and 1 base at J, with 11 bases in the middle. Time point: sample taken at primary tumor resection. The data stem from a study of spatial heterogeneity in lung cancer. TCRdb analysed the 5' RACE reads with MiXCR anew, one entry per CDR3 protein. The sample carries 20,000 to 25,000 distinct CDR3 sequences, approximately 5.8% recorded once. The chain combines TRBV6-5 with TRBJ2-2, with D possibly being TRBD1 or TRBD2 (5 bases each). Specimen: PBMCs, collected at surgery. The receptor was isolated from a male donor with early-stage non-small cell lung cancer. This CDR3 reads CASQGEGNTGELFF. DNA of the CDR3: TGTGCCAGCCAGGGTGAGGGGAACACCGGGGAGCTGTTTTTT.